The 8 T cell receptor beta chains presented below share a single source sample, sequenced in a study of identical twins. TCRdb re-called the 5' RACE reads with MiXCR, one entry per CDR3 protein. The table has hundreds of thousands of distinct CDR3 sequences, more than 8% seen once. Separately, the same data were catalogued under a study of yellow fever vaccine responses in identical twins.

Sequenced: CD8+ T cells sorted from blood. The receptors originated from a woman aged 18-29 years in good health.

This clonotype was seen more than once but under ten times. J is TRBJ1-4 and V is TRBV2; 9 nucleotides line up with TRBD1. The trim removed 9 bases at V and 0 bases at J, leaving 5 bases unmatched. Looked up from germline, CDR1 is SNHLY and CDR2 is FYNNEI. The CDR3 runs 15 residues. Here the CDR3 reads CASWTGDATNEKLFF. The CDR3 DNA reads TGTGCCAGTTGGACAGGGGATGCAACTAATGAAAAACTGTTTTTT.

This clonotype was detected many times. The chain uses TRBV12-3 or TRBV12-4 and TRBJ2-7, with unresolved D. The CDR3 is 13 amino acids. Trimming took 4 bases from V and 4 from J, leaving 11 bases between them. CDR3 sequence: CASSSDNLYEQYF. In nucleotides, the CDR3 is TGTGCCAGCAGTTCCGACAACTTATACGAGCAGTACTTC.

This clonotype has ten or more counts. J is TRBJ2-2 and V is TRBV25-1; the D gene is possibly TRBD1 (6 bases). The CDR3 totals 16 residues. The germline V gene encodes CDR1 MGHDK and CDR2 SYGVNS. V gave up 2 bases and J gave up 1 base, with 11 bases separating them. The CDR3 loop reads CASSEVGRGNTGELFF. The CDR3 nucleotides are TGTGCCAGCAGTGAAGTTGGCAGGGGGAACACCGGGGAGCTGTTTTTT.

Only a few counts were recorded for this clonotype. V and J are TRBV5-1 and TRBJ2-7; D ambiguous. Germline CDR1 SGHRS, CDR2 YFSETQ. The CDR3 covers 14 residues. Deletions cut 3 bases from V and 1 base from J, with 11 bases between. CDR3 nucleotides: TGCGCCAGCAGCTCCCTGGGTCATTCCTACGAGCAGTACTTC. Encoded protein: CASSSLGHSYEQYF.

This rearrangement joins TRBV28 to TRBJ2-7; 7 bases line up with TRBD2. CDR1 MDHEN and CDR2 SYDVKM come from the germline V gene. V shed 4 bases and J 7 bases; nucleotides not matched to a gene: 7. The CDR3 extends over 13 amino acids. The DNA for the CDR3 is TGTGCCAGCAGTTCACCCCTCGGGGGGGAGCAGTACTTC. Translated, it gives CASSSPLGGEQYF.

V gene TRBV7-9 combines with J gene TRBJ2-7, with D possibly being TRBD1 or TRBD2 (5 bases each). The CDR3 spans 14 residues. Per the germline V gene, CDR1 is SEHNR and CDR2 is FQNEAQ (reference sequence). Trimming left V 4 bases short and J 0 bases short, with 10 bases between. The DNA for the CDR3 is TGTGCCAGCAGCTCATCCGGGACCTCCTACGAGCAGTACTTC. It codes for CASSSSGTSYEQYF.

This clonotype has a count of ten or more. The CDR3 reads CASRNSGSTFEQFF. As DNA, the CDR3 is TGTGCCAGCAGGAATAGCGGGAGCACCTTTGAGCAGTTCTTC. The V and J genes are TRBV2 and TRBJ2-1; TRBD2 agrees at 9 bases. Germline V gene lookup returns CDR1 SNHLY and CDR2 FYNNEI. The CDR3 extends over 14 amino acids. Germline trimming cut 6 bases from V and 9 bases from J; bases unmatched to any gene: 9.

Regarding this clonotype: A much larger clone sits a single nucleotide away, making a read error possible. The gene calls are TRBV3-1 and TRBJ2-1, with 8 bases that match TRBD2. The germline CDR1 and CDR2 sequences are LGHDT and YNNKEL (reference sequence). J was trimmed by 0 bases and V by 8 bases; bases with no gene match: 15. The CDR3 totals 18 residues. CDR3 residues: CASCFISGAPSSYNEQFF. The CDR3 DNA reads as TGTGCCAGCTGTTTTATTAGCGGGGCCCCGAGCTCCTACAATGAGCAGTTCTTC.